This T cell receptor beta chain comes out of a study of T cells in Graves' hyperthyroidism and ophthalmopathy. Study background: Peripheral blood draws took place at initial diagnosis, ahead of any treatment.

The CDR3 sequence is 15 residues long. The V segment lost 0 bases and the J segment 4 bases; nucleotides outside the gene matches: 2. Germline CDR1 MNHEY, CDR2 SVGAGI. Absent ophthalmopathy progression within 18 months defined stable Graves' hyperthyroidism. Study-wide results and limits: Onset of ophthalmopathy came a median roughly 6.5 months after the model predicted it.

RNA transcripts gave rise to amplified TCR beta CDR3 regions. First-round RT-PCR targeting the TCR CDR3 was performed with the HTBI primer set. MiXCR, run by TCRdb on the multiplex PCR reads, gives a single entry per CDR3 protein. The sample gives roughly 420,000 distinct CDR3 sequences, roughly 14% of which show up once; about 14% is in the top ten. Regarding this clonotype: Its antigen is not identified.

The chain uses TRBV6-5 and TRBJ1-2; 10 bases agree with TRBD1. The sequenced sample consisted of blood. This receptor was taken from a woman aged 18-29 years with Graves' hyperthyroidism. The CDR3 sequence: CASSYSTGGSYGYTF. DNA of the CDR3: TGTGCCAGCAGTTACTCGACAGGGGGCAGCTATGGCTACACCTTC.